This T cell receptor beta chain came from a study of T cell responses to AZD1222 COVID-19 vaccine. Study conclusions and caveats: Seropositive at baseline were only a handful of AZD1222 recipients. The study found Spike-specific TCR breadth and depth rose after two AZD1222 doses. Donors, mostly white British, included more females; clonal diversity was possibly underestimated.

Produced via immunoSEQ multiplex PCR; TCRdb's table is partial and in-frame only. The data show about 110,000 clones, more than 75% seen once. The CDR3 covers 13 residues. Germline assignment: CDR1 MNHNS and CDR2 SASEGT. The ends were cut back, 3 bases at V and 3 bases at J, with 7 bases in the middle. As regards this clone: As yet, its antigen is unknown.

Here the sequenced sample was peripheral blood, taken on day 0 of AZD1222 vaccination. The chain has TRBV6-1 and TRBJ2-3, with unresolved D. The clonotype originates from an adult in good health. This CDR3 reads CASSDFRTDTQYF. The CDR3 coding sequence is TGTGCCAGCAGTGATTTCCGGACAGATACGCAGTATTTT.